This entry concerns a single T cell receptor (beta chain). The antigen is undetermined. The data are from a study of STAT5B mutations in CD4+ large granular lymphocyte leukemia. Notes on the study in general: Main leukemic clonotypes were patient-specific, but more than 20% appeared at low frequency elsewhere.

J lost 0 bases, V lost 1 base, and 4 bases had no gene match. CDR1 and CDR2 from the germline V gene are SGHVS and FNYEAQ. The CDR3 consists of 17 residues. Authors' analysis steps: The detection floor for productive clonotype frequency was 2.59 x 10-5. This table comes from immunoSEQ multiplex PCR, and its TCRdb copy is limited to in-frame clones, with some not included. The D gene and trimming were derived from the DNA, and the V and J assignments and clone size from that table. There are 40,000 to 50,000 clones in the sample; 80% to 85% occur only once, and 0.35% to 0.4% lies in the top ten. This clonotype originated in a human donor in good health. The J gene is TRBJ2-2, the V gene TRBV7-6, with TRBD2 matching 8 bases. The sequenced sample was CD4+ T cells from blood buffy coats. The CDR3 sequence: CASSLGLATANTGELFF. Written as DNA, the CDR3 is TGTGCCAGCAGCTTAGGACTAGCGACCGCGAACACCGGGGAGCTGTTTTTT.